This record covers a single T cell receptor (beta chain). Its antigen remains unidentified. This specimen comes from a study of shared clonotypes between healthy human individuals. Data came from immunoSEQ multiplex PCR; TCRdb stores just in-frame clones and leaves some out. The sample lists about 2 million clones, approximately 94% seen once, with more than 0.95% in the top ten. Study conclusions and caveats: Clonotypes shared by all four sorted-subset donors had higher generation probabilities than non-shared clonotypes.

The naive CD8 fraction comprised CD45RO-negative cells positively selected for CCR7 and excluded terminally differentiated effector memory CD45RA+ cells. Trimming removed 2 bases from V and 4 bases from J; junction bases left unmatched: 4. The CDR3 sequence is 14 residues long. Germline V CDR1 and CDR2: SGHRS, YFSETQ. The receptor comes from a man between 18 and 35 years old in good health. This chain connects TRBV5-1 to TRBJ2-3; TRBD2 matches 7 bases. Sequenced input: naive CD8+ T cells sorted from blood. The CDR3 is CASSFGLVPDTQYF. The CDR3, as DNA: TGCGCCAGCAGCTTTGGACTAGTCCCAGATACGCAGTATTTT. Combining the CDR3 with reference TRBV5-1 and TRBJ2-3 gives the whole variable domain KAGVTQTPRYLIKTRGQQVTLSCSPISGHRSVSWYQQTPGQGLQFLFEYFSETQRNKGNFPGRFSGRQFSNSRSEMNVSTLELGDSALYLCASSFGLVPDTQYFGPGTRLTVL.